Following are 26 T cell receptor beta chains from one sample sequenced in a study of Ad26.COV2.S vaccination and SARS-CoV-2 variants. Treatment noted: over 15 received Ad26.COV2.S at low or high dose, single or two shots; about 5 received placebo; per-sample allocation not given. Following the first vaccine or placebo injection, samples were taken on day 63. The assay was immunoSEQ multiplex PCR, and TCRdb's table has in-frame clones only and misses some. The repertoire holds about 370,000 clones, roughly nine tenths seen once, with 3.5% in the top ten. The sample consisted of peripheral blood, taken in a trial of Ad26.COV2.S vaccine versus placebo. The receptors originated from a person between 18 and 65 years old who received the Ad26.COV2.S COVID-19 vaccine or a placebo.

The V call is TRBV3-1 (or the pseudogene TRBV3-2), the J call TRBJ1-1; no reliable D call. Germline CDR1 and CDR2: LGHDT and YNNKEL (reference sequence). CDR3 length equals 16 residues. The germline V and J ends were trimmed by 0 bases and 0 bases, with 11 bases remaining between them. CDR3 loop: CASSQDLDPLNTEAFF. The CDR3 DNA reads TGTGCCAGCAGCCAAGATTTGGACCCCCTGAACACTGAAGCTTTCTTT.

CDR3 sequence: CASSDSGTQYNEQFF. CDR3 coding DNA: TGTGCCAGCAGTGACTCGGGAACACAGTACAATGAGCAGTTCTTC. This chain uses TRBV25-1 with TRBJ2-1, with D perhaps matching TRBD2 (5 bases). Germline assignment: CDR1 MGHDK and CDR2 SYGVNS. V gave up 3 bases and J gave up 4 bases, with 13 bases separating them. This CDR3 is 15 amino acids long.

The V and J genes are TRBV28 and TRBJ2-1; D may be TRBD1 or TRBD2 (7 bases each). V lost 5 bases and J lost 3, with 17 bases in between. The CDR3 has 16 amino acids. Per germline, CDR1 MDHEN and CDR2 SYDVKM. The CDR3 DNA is TGTGCCAGCAGTGCCTCCGACAGGGAGGGCTACAATGAGCAGTTCTTC. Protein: CASSASDREGYNEQFF.

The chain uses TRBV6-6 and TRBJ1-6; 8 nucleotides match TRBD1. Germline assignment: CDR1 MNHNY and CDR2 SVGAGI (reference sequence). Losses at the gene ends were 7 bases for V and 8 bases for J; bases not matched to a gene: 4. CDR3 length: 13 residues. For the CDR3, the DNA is TGTGCCAGCACTGACAGGGGCGATTCACCCCTCCACTTT. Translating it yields CASTDRGDSPLHF.

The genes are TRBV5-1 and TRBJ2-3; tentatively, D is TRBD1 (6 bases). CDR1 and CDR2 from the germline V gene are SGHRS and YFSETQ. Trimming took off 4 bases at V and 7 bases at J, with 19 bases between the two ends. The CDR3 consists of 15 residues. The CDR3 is CASSRLLQGPNTQYF. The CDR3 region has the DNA TGCGCCAGCAGCCGGCTCCTACAGGGACCTAATACGCAGTATTTT. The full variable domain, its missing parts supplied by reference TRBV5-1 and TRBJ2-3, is KAGVTQTPRYLIKTRGQQVTLSCSPISGHRSVSWYQQTPGQGLQFLFEYFSETQRNKGNFPGRFSGRQFSNSRSEMNVSTLELGDSALYLCASSRLLQGPNTQYFGPGTRLTVL.

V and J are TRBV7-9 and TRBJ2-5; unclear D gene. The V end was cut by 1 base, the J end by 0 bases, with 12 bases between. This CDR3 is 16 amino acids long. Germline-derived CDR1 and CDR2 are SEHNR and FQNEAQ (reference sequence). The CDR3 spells CASSLGAEDHQETQYF. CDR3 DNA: TGTGCCAGCAGCTTAGGGGCGGAAGATCACCAAGAGACCCAGTACTTC.

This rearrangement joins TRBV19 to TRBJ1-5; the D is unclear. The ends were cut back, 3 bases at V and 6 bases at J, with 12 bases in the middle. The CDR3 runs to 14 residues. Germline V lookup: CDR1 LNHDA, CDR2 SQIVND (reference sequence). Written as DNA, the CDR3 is TGTGCCAGTAGTATCTCCCTGAGTGGTCAGCCCCAGCATTTT. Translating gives CASSISLSGQPQHF.

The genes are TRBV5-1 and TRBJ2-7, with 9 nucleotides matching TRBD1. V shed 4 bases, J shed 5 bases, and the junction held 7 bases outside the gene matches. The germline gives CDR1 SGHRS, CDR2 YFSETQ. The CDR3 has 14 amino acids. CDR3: CASSEQGAGNEQYF. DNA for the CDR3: TGCGCCAGCAGCGAACAGGGGGCTGGAAACGAGCAGTACTTC. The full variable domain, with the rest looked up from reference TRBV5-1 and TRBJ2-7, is KAGVTQTPRYLIKTRGQQVTLSCSPISGHRSVSWYQQTPGQGLQFLFEYFSETQRNKGNFPGRFSGRQFSNSRSEMNVSTLELGDSALYLCASSEQGAGNEQYFGPGTRLTVT.

CDR3 in DNA: TGTGCCAGCAGACCGGACAACTCCTATGGCTACACCTTC. Translated: CASRPDNSYGYTF. The chain recombines TRBV6-5 with TRBJ1-2; tentatively, D is TRBD1 (5 bases). Germline assignment: CDR1 MNHEY and CDR2 SVGAGI. The CDR3 is 13 residues long. V gave up 6 bases and J gave up 4 bases, with 12 bases separating them.

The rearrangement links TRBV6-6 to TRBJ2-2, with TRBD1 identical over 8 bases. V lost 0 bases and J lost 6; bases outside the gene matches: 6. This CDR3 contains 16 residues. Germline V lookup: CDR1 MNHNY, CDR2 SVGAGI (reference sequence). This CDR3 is CASSYSRQGSAGELFF. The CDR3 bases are TGTGCCAGCAGTTACTCCCGACAGGGGTCAGCCGGGGAGCTGTTTTTT.

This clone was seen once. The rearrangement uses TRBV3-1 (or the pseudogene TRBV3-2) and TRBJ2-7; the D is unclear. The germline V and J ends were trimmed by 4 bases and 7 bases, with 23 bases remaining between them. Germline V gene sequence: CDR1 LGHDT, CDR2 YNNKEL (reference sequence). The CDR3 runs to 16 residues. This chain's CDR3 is CASSPFRSTVLAEQYF. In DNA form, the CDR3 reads TGTGCCAGCAGCCCTTTTCGATCGACGGTCCTTGCAGAGCAGTACTTC.

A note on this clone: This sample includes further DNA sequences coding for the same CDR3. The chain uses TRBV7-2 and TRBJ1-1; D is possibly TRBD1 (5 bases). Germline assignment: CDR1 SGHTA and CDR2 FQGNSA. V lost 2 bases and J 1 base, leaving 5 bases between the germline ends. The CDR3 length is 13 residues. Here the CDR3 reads CASSLTGNTEAFF. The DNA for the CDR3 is TGTGCCAGCAGCTTAACAGGGAACACTGAAGCTTTCTTT.

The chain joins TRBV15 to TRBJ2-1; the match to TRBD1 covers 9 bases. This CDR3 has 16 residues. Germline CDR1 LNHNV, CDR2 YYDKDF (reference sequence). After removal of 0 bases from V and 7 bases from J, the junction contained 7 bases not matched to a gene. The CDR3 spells CATSRDSGTGPNEQFF. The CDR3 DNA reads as TGTGCCACCAGCAGAGATTCCGGGACAGGGCCTAATGAGCAGTTCTTC.

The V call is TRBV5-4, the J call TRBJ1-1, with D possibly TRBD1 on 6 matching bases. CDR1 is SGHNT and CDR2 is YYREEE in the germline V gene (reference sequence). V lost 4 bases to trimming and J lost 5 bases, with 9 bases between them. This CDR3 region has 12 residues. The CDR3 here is CASSETGTEAFF. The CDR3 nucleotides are TGTGCCAGCAGCGAAACAGGGACTGAAGCTTTCTTT.

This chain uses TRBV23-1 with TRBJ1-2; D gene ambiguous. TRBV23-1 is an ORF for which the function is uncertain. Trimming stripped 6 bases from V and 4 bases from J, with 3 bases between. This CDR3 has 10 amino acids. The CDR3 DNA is TGCGCCAGCAGAATCTATGGCTACACCTTC. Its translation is CASRIYGYTF.

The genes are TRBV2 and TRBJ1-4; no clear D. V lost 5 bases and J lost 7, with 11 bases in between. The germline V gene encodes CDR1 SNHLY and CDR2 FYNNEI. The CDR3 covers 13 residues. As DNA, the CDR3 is TGTGCCAGCAGTCCAGGACGGGTTGAAAAACTGTTTTTT. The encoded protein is CASSPGRVEKLFF. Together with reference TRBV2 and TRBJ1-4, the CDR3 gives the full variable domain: EPEVTQTPSHQVTQMGQEVILRCVPISNHLYFYWYRQILGQKVEFLVSFYNNEISEKSEIFDDQFSVERPDGSNFTLKIRSTKLEDSAMYFCASSPGRVEKLFFGSGTQLSVL.

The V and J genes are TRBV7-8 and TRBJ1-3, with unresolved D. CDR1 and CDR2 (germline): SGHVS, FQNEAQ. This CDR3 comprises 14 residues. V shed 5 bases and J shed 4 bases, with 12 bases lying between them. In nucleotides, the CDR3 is TGTGCCAGCAGCCCGAGGGCTTTGGGAAACACCATATATTTT. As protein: CASSPRALGNTIYF.

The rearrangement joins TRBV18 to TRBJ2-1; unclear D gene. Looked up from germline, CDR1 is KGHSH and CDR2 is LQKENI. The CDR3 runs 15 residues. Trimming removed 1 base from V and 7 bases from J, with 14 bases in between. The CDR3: CASSPQRRKGNEQFF. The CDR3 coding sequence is TGTGCCAGCTCACCACAGAGGAGAAAAGGGAATGAGCAGTTCTTC. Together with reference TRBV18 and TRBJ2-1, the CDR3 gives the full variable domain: NAGVMQNPRHLVRRRGQEARLRCSPMKGHSHVYWYRQLPEEGLKFMVYLQKENIIDESGMPKERFSAEFPKEGPSILRIQQVVRGDSAAYFCASSPQRRKGNEQFFGPGTRLTVL.

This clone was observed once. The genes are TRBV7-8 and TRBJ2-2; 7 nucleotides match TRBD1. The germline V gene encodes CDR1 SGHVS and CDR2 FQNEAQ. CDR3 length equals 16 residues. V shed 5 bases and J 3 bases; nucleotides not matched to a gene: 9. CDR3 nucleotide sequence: TGTGCCAGCAGCGAATCCGGGACAGCATACACCGGGGAGCTGTTTTTT. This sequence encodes CASSESGTAYTGELFF.

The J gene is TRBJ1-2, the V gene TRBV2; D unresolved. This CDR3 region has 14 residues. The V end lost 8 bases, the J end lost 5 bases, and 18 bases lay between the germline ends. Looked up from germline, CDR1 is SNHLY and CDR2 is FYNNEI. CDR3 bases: TGTGCCAGCCGCGGTTTGGCGGCTGATTATGGCTACACCTTC. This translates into CASRGLAADYGYTF.

CDR3 in amino acids: CASSLQTGTSRTQYF. DNA of the CDR3: TGTGCCAGCAGCTTACAAACAGGAACCTCAAGGACCCAGTACTTC. V usage is TRBV7-2 and J usage is TRBJ2-5, with D perhaps matching TRBD1 (5 bases). Deletions cut 2 bases from V and 7 bases from J, with 17 bases between. The length of the CDR3 is 15 residues. Germline loops: CDR1 SGHTA, CDR2 FQGNSA. Based on the CDR3 plus reference TRBV7-2 and TRBJ2-5, the full variable domain is GAGVSQSPSNKVTEKGKDVELRCDPISGHTALYWYRQSLGQGLEFLIYFQGNSAPDKSGLPSDRFSAERTGGSVSTLTIQRTQQEDSAVYLCASSLQTGTSRTQYFGPGTRLLVL.

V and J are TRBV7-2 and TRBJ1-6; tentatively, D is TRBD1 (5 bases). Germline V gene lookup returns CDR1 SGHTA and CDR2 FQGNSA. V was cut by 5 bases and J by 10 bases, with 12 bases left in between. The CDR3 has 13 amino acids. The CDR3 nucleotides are TGTGCCAGCAGCCCCCTCAGGGACTCACCCCTCCACTTT. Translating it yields CASSPLRDSPLHF.

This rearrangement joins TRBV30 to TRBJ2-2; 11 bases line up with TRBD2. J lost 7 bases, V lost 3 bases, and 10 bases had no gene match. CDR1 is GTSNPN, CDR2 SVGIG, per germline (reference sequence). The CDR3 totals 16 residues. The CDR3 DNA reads TGTGCCTGGAGCGTTTTAGCGGGGGGGCATGGCGGGGAGCTGTTTTTT. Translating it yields CAWSVLAGGHGGELFF.

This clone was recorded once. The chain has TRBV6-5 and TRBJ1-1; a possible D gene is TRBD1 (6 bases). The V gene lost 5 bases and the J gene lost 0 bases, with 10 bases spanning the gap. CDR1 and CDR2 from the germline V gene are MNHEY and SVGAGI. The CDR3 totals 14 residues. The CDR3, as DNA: TGTGCCAGCAGTCAGACAGGTATGAACACTGAAGCTTTCTTT. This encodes CASSQTGMNTEAFF.

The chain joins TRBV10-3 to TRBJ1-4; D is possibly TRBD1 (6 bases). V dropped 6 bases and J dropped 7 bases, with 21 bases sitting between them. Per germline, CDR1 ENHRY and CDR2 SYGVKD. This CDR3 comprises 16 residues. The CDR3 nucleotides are TGTGCCATCAGCCCCGGGGGGCAGGCCGGGAGTGAAAAACTGTTTTTT. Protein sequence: CAISPGGQAGSEKLFF.

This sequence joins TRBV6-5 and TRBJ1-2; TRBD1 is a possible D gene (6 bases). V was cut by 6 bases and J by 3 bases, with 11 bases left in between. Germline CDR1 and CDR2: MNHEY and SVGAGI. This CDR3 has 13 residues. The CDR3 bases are TGTGCCAGCAGAGGACAGCGGTACTATGGCTACACCTTC. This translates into CASRGQRYYGYTF.